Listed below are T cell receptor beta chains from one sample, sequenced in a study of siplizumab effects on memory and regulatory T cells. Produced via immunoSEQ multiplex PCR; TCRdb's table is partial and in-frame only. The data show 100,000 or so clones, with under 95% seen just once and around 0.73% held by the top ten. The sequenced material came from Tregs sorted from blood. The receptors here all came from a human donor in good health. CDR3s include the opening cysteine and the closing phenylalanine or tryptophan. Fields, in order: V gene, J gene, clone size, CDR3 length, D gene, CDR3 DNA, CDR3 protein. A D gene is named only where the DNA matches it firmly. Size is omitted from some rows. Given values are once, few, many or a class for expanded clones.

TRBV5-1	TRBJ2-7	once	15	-	TGCGCCAGCAGCCTCCAGGCCGTTAGCTCCTACGAGCAGTACTTC	CASSLQAVSSYEQYF
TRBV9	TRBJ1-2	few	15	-	TGTGCCAGCAGCGCCGCGGGGAGCACTAACTATGGCTACACCTTC	CASSAAGSTNYGYTF
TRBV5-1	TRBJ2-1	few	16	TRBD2	TGCGCCAGCAGCGAGACTAGCGGGAGTTCCTACAATGAGCAGTTCTTC	CASSETSGSSYNEQFF
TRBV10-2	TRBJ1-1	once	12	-	TGCGCCAGCAGTGAGGCGACGGAGCAGGCTTTCTTT	CASSEATEQAFF
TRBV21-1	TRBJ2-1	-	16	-	TGTGCCAGCAGGGGCAAGACAGGGTACACCTACAATGAGCAGTTCTTC	CASRGKTGYTYNEQFF
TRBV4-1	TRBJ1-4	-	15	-	TGCGCCAGCAGCCTTGGATGGTTGGAGGCCGGCGGACTGTTTTTT	CASSLGWLEAGGLFF
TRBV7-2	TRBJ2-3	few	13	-	TGTGCCAGCAGCTTAGTGCCCACAGATACGCAGTATTTT	CASSLVPTDTQYF
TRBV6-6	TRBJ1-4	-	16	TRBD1	TGTGCCAGCAGTTACACCAGGACAGGGGGCATAGAAAAACTGTTTTTT	CASSYTRTGGIEKLFF
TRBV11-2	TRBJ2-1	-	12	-	TGTGCCAGCAGCCACCTTAATGCTGAGCCGTTCTTC	CASSHLNAEPFF
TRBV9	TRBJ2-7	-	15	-	TGTGCCAGCAGCGTAGCCCACGGGAGTTCAGGCGAGCAGTACTTC	CASSVAHGSSGEQYF
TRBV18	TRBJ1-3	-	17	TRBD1	TGTGCCAGCTCACCCAAGATACAGGGGTGGACGGGAAACACCATATATTTT	CASSPKIQGWTGNTIYF
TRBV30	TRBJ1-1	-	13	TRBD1	TGTGCCTGGACGGCGGGACAGGGGGAGAAAGCTTTCTTT	CAWTAGQGEKAFF
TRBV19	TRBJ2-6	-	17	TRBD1	TGTGCCAGTAGTGCAGGACAGGGGGTGACTGGGGCCAACGTCCTGACTTTC	CASSAGQGVTGANVLTF
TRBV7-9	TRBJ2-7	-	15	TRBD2	TGTGCCAGCAGCTCTAGCGGGAGGGCCTCCTACGAGCAGTACTTC	CASSSSGRASYEQYF
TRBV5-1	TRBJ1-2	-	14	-	TGCGCCAGCAGCTTGGCGACAACGGACTATGGCTACACCTTC	CASSLATTDYGYTF
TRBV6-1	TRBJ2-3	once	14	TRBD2	TGTGCCAGCAGCGGCTTCGGGGGGTCAGATACGCAGTATTTT	CASSGFGGSDTQYF
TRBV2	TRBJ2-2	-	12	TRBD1	TGTGCCAGCGAGGGGGCCCCAGGGGAGCTGTTTTTT	CASEGAPGELFF
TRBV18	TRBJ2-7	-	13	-	TGTGCCAGCTCACCCGATGAGGCGGGAGAGCAGTACTTC	CASSPDEAGEQYF
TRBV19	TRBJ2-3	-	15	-	TGTGCCAGTACCCAGGCGTTTAGGAACACAGATACGCAGTATTTT	CASTQAFRNTDTQYF
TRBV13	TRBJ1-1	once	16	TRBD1	TGTGCCAGCAGCTTACGACAGGGAAGTAGGAACACTGAAGCTTTCTTT	CASSLRQGSRNTEAFF
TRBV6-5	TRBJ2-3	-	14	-	TGTGCCAGCAAATGGTCCCCTAGCACAGATACGCAGTATTTT	CASKWSPSTDTQYF
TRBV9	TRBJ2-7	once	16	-	TGTGCCAGCAGCGTCGGAACCGGGACGGCTTCCTACGAGCAGTACTTC	CASSVGTGTASYEQYF
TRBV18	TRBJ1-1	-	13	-	TGTGCCAGCTCACCAACGGGGAACACTGAAGCTTTCTTT	CASSPTGNTEAFF
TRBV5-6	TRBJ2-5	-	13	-	TGTGCCAGCAGCTTGTACCATGGGGAGACCCAGTACTTC	CASSLYHGETQYF
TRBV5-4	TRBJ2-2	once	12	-	TGTGCCAGCAGTAGATTCACCGGGGAGCTGTTTTTT	CASSRFTGELFF
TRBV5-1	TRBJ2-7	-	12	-	TGCGCCAGCAGCTTAAGCGGCTACGAACAGTACTTC	CASSLSGYEQYF
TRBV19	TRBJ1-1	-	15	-	TGTGCCAGTAGTATATCCTCCAGGGTGAACACTGAAGCTTTCTTT	CASSISSRVNTEAFF
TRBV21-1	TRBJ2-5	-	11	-	TGTGCCAGCACCTCGACCAGGAGCCAGTACTTC	CASTSTRSQYF
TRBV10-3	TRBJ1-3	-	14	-	TGTGCCATCGCTGAAGGAATTTGGAGAAACACCATATATTTT	CAIAEGIWRNTIYF
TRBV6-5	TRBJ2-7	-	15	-	TGTGCCATCAGTGTGGCAGGCCCCCTACTGGGAGAGCAGTACTTC	CAISVAGPLLGEQYF
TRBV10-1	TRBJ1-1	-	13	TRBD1	TGCGCCAGCAGAAGGGACAGGTCAACTGAAGCTTTCTTT	CASRRDRSTEAFF
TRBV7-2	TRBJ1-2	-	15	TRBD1	TGTGCCAGCAGCGCCCGACAGGGGGTTAGTACTGGCTACACCTTC	CASSARQGVSTGYTF
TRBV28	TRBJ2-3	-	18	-	TGTGCCAGCTATATGGGGGGAGTGGAAGTGTCTTTTGCAGATACGCAGTATTTT	CASYMGGVEVSFADTQYF
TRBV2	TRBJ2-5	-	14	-	TGTGCCAGCAGTGAAGCACGGGGAGTTGCGACCCGGTACTTC	CASSEARGVATRYF
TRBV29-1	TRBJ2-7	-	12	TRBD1	TGCAGCGTTTTCGACAGGGGGCACGAGCAGTACTTC	CSVFDRGHEQYF
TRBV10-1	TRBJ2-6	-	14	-	TGCGCCAGCCCCGCTCATCCTGGGGCCAACGTCCTGACTTTC	CASPAHPGANVLTF
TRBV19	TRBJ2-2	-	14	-	TGTGCCAGTAGTACCCGCCCAGGGGCCGGGGAGCTGTTTTTT	CASSTRPGAGELFF
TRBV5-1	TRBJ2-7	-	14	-	TGCGCCAGCAGCTTATCAGGACGTACCTACGAGCAGTACTTC	CASSLSGRTYEQYF
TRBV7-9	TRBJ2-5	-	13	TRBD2	TGTGCCAGCAGCGCGGGGGTTGCGGAGACCCAGTACTTC	CASSAGVAETQYF
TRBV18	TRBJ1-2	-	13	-	TGTGCCAGCTCACCCGACGACAGCTATGGCTACACCTTC	CASSPDDSYGYTF
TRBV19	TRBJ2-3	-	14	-	TGTGCCAGTAGTCGGCAGTCCACCACAGATACGCAGTATTTT	CASSRQSTTDTQYF
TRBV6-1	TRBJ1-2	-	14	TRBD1	TGTGCCAGCAGTGAGGGGGACAGTTTCTATGGCTACACCTTC	CASSEGDSFYGYTF
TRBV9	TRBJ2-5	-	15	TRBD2	TGTGCCAGCAGCGTAGAGGGACTAGCGGAAGAGACCCAGTACTTC	CASSVEGLAEETQYF
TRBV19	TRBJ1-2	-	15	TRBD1	TGTGCCAGTAGTCCGGGACAGGGAAGAAACTATGGCTACACCTTC	CASSPGQGRNYGYTF
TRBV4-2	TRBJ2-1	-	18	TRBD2	TGTGCCAGCAGCCCCTGGGGCTTTAGCGGGGCCTCCTACAATGAGCAGTTCTTC	CASSPWGFSGASYNEQFF
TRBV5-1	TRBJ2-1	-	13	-	TGCGCCAGCAGCTTGGGCCCTCCCCGTGAGCAGTTCTTC	CASSLGPPREQFF
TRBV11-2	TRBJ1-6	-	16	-	TGTGCCAGCAGCTTAGAGGGAGGGAGGGGAAATTCACCCCTCCACTTT	CASSLEGGRGNSPLHF
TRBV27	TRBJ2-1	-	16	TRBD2	TGTGCCAGCAGTTTATCCGGACTAGCGGGACCAAATGAGCAGTTCTTC	CASSLSGLAGPNEQFF
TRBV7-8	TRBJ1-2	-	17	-	TGTGCCAGCAGCTTAACAGTATCGGAGGCCGAGGGGTCTGGCTACACCTTC	CASSLTVSEAEGSGYTF
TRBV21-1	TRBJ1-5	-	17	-	TGTGCCAGCAGCAAAGGGAAGGGGCAGGGCATCCCGCAGCCCCAGCATTTT	CASSKGKGQGIPQPQHF
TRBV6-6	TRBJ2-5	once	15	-	TGTGCCAGCAGGCGGAACGGACAGAGCCAAGAGACCCAGTACTTC	CASRRNGQSQETQYF
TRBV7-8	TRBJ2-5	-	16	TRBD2	TGTGCCAGCAGCAAGCGGGACGCCCGGGGCCAAGAGACCCAGTACTTC	CASSKRDARGQETQYF
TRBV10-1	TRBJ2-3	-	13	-	TGCGCCAGCAGTGCAGGGGGCACAGATACGCAGTATTTT	CASSAGGTDTQYF
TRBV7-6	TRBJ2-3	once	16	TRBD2	TGTGCCAGCAGCCCCGGGGTGGTAGCGGGAGTCGATACGCAGTATTTT	CASSPGVVAGVDTQYF
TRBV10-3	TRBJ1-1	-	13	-	TGTGCCATCAGTAAGAGGGGAGACACTGAAGCTTTCTTT	CAISKRGDTEAFF